What follows is one T cell receptor beta chain and its context. Its antigen target is currently unknown. Base-call qualities are not available, and no considerably larger clone is one nucleotide away. These data are taken from a study of OX40 agonist ivuxolimab in advanced cancers. In terms of the full investigation: Ivuxolimab was an agonistic, fully human IgG2 monoclonal antibody directed against OX40 (CD134), a costimulatory receptor. Intravenous ivuxolimab was administered to patients every 2 weeks at six dose levels: 0.01, 0.1, 0.3, 1.5, 3 and 10 mg/kg. Of the approximately 53 patients in dose escalation, around 19 had hepatocellular carcinoma, about 15 had melanoma, 9 had renal cell carcinoma and 9 had head and neck cancer. In the dose-escalation cohort, nearly 85% of patients were male, and the mean age was roughly 60 years with a range of roughly 23 to 79. Patients were allowed to have had prior anti-PD-1, anti-PD-L1 or anti-CTLA-4 therapy, and around 37% of the dose-escalation patients had previously received checkpoint inhibitors. Partial responses occurred in three dose-escalation patients, of whom one had hepatocellular carcinoma and two had cutaneous melanoma. The purpose of peripheral TCRbeta sequencing was to test whether ivuxolimab changed TCR sequence diversity and led to clonal T-cell expansion. The paper covers the monotherapy dose-escalation part of the phase I ivuxolimab trial, which included N ≈ 57 patients.

Patients with a history of autoimmune disease or receiving systemic immunosuppression were excluded from the trial. Peripheral blood for TCR sequencing was collected from all dose cohorts at baseline, on cycle 4 day 1, and on cycle 7 day 1. Samples were obtained from an open-label, multicenter, first-in-human phase I dose-escalation trial of ivuxolimab. The trial enrolled adults with locally advanced or metastatic head and neck squamous cell, hepatocellular, melanoma or renal cell carcinoma. Before TCR sequencing, CD4+ T cells and CD8+ T cells were sorted from peripheral blood as separate populations. To sequence the TCRbeta CDR3 region, genomic DNA was isolated from the sorted cells. TCRbeta CDR3 regions were sequenced using the immunoSEQ Assay. TCRdb limited this immuneACCESS table to in-frame rearrangements with V and J called. A share of clones is missing; checked studies link under half to unresolved V genes, and the rest is unexplained. The sample table records around 62,000 clones; around 85% of these occur just once. Together, the top ten hold approximately 0.68% of the sample.

Beyond this particular receptor, the publication reports: Low levels of normalized T-cell clonal expansion were also shown by some nonresponding patients. At doses of 0.1 to 3.0 mg/kg, clonal expansion of both CD4+ and CD8+ blood T cells was observed from baseline to week 6. After ivuxolimab, expanded clones were on average more numerous among CD8+ T cells than among CD4+ T cells. Partial responders in the 0.1-3.0 mg/kg groups had among the lowest normalized peripheral clonal expansion, especially among CD8+ T cells. Which antigens the clonally expanded peripheral T cells were specific for was not determined.

The CDR3 runs 14 residues from the cysteine to the phenylalanine. CDR3 DNA is the only sequence kept; it has 42 bases, read in frame from the first base. CDR1 and CDR2 are drawn from the germline V gene (reference sequence): SEHNR, FQNEAQ. V is pared back by 0 bases and J by 4 bases, with 7 bases lying between the germline termini. This chain is built from TRBV7-9 and TRBJ1-3; the D region possibly corresponds to TRBD1 (6 bases align). This receptor was identified in an adult with an advanced solid tumor such as melanoma, head and neck, liver or kidney cancer. The starting material was CD4+ or CD8+ T cells sorted from blood, obtained in a trial of the OX40 agonist ivuxolimab. The CDR3 amino acid sequence is: CASSLAGQGNTIYF. DNA sequence: TGTGCCAGCAGCTTAGCCGGACAGGGAAACACCATATATTTT.